The 27 T cell receptor beta chains reported below all come from one sample, sequenced in a study of tumor-infiltrating lymphocytes in primary liver carcinoma. The blood RNA (from unsorted whole blood) was obtained, and germline DNA was also extracted. From roughly 0.45 ug total RNA, TCR beta cDNA was generated with a primer in the constant region. ARM-PCR was slightly modified, and three nested multiplex PCR rounds with it gave rise to the TCR beta libraries. Both of the initial two PCR rounds ran for roughly 11 cycles and employed TRBV1-TRBV30 forward primers alongside a C-beta reverse primer. TCRdb re-called the multiplex PCR reads with MiXCR, one entry per CDR3 protein. Found here are fewer than 400,000 distinct CDR3 sequences, 58% of them singletons; the top ten hold 17%. Sequenced material: peripheral blood. Every receptor here comes from a woman in her twenties or thirties with primary liver carcinoma and hepatitis B virus infection.

As concerns this clonotype: One end of the junction is discordant with germline, which a read error may explain. The J gene is TRBJ1-1, the V gene TRBV6-6, with 9 bases lining up with TRBD1. CDR1 is MNHNY and CDR2 is SVGAGI in the germline V gene (reference sequence). The CDR3 is 16 amino acids. The CDR3 DNA reads as TGTGCCAACAGTGCCGGGACAGGGTTAGTCGGCACTGAAGCTTTCTTT. Amino acids: CANSAGTGLVGTEAFF.

On this clonotype: At one of its ends the junction is not consistent with the germline gene, which may arise from a read error. The chain joins TRBV11-2 to TRBJ2-5; TRBD2 aligns across 8 bases. Germline loops: CDR1 SGHAT, CDR2 FQNNGV. This CDR3 is 14 amino acids long. CDR3 coding DNA: TGTACCAGCCTAAGCGGGGGACCCGAAGAGACCCAGTACTTC. Protein sequence: CTSLSGGPEETQYF.

Notes on this clonotype: Its ends do not fully match the called genes, so a read error is possible. This chain connects TRBV14 to TRBJ2-1, with 15 bases identical to TRBD2. This CDR3 region has 16 residues. Germline-derived CDR1 and CDR2 are SGHDN and FVKESK. CDR3 sequence: CASSQGTSGRYNGQFF. Here the CDR3 DNA reads TGTGCCAGCAGTCAAGGGACTAGCGGGAGGTACAATGGGCAGTTCTTC.

About this clonotype: A clone one base away is much larger, so this may be a read error. V is TRBV6-5 and J is TRBJ2-3; 11 bases agree with TRBD2. V dropped 6 bases and J dropped 1; count of bases not matched to a gene: 9. This CDR3 contains 17 residues. Looked up from germline, CDR1 is MNHEY and CDR2 is SVGAGI. The CDR3 loop is CASSHSTSGSCTDTQYF. The DNA for the CDR3 is TGTGCCAGCAGCCACTCTACTAGCGGGAGTTGCACAGATACGCAGTATTTT.

The chain couples TRBV6-5 to TRBJ2-1; the D gene could be TRBD1 or TRBD2 (6 bases each). This CDR3 comprises 16 residues. V shed 2 bases and J shed 4 bases, with 15 bases lying between them. Per the germline V gene, CDR1 is MNHEY and CDR2 is SVGAGI. The CDR3 sequence: CASSYLPGAGYNEQFF. The CDR3 DNA reads as TGTGCCAGCAGTTACCTCCCGGGGGCGGGATACAATGAGCAGTTCTTC.

In the case of this clonotype: A much larger clonotype is one base distant, so this may be a read error. The chain joins TRBV12-3 or TRBV12-4 to TRBJ2-1, with unresolved D. The CDR3 is 15 amino acids. The V end was cut by 5 bases, the J end by 9 bases, with 20 bases between. CDR3 loop: CASSPVVRSDGEQFF. For the CDR3, the DNA is TGTGCCAGCAGTCCAGTCGTAAGGTCAGATGGTGAGCAGTTCTTC.

Points on this clonotype: This may be a read error, as it is one base from a much larger clone. This chain links TRBV29-1 with TRBJ2-1; no clear D. The germline gives CDR1 SQVTM, CDR2 ANQGSEA. CDR3 length: 13 amino acids. This chain's CDR3 is CIVVSSSMYEQFF. CDR3 nucleotides: TGCATCGTTGTATCTAGTAGCATGTATGAGCAGTTCTTC.

This clonotype was seen repeatedly, ten times or more. The rearrangement joins TRBV12-3 or TRBV12-4 to TRBJ1-5; 7 nucleotides line up with TRBD1. The CDR3 length is 15 residues. Trimming took 4 bases from V and 0 from J; bases not matched to a gene: 3. CDR3 loop: CASSSRQGSNQPQHF. DNA for the CDR3: TGTGCCAGCAGTTCTCGACAGGGTAGCAATCAGCCCCAGCATTTT.

Points on this clonotype: A much larger clone lies one base from this, so it may be a read error. The gene calls are TRBV11-2 and TRBJ2-2; D is uncertain. Germline CDR1 reads SGHAT; CDR2 reads FQNNGV. The CDR3 has 12 amino acids. As DNA, the CDR3 is TGTGCCGGCAGCTTAGCTGCCGGGGAGCTGTTTTTT. It translates to CAGSLAAGELFF. The full variable domain, with the rest looked up from reference TRBV11-2 and TRBJ2-2, is EAGVAQSPRYKIIEKRQSVAFWCNPISGHATLYWYQQILGQGPKLLIQFQNNGVVDDSQLPKDRFSAERLKGVDSTLKIQPAKLEDSAVYLCAGSLAAGELFFGEGSRLTVL.

On this clonotype: The germline gene is not matched at one end of the junction; a read error may be the cause. V usage is TRBV28 and J usage is TRBJ2-5, with a possible D match to TRBD1 (5 bases). The CDR3 loop spans 15 amino acids. Germline loops: CDR1 MDHEN, CDR2 SYDVKM. The CDR3 nucleotides are TGTGCCAGCAGTCCCCTAACAGGAAACCAAGAGACCCAGTGCTTC. Protein sequence: CASSPLTGNQETQCF.

This clonotype was picked up one time. A read error may be the cause here, since a much bigger clone is one base away. The chain joins TRBV12-3 or TRBV12-4 to TRBJ2-3; 10 nucleotides match TRBD2. V shed 9 bases, J shed 9 bases, and the junction held 6 bases outside the gene matches. CDR3 length: 12 residues. This CDR3 is CARSLAGDTQYF. The CDR3, as DNA: TGTGCCAGAAGCCTAGCGGGGGACACGCAGTATTTT.

The chain carries TRBV6-2 or TRBV6-3 and TRBJ2-7; D is undetermined. The ends were cut back, 5 bases at V and 2 bases at J, with 7 bases in the middle. This CDR3 has 12 residues. Germline V CDR1 and CDR2: MNHEY, SVGEGT. CDR3 coding DNA: TGTGCCAGCAGTACGGATACCTACGAGCAGTACTTC. Its translation: CASSTDTYEQYF.

A word on this clonotype: The germline gene is not matched at one end of the junction; a read error may be the cause. The V call is TRBV11-2, the J call TRBJ2-7, with D possibly TRBD2 on 7 matching bases. The CDR3 totals 16 residues. The germline gives CDR1 SGHAT, CDR2 FQNNGV. The CDR3 region is CASSFPEGGGGDKQYF. In DNA form, the CDR3 reads TGTGCAAGCAGCTTTCCCGAAGGCGGGGGCGGCGACAAGCAGTACTTC. The full variable domain, its missing parts supplied by reference TRBV11-2 and TRBJ2-7, is EAGVAQSPRYKIIEKRQSVAFWCNPISGHATLYWYQQILGQGPKLLIQFQNNGVVDDSQLPKDRFSAERLKGVDSTLKIQPAKLEDSAVYLCASSFPEGGGGDKQYFGPGTRLTVT.

This clonotype showed up many times. The chain combines TRBV12-3 or TRBV12-4 with TRBJ2-7, with 7 bases identical to TRBD2. V shed 1 base, J shed 4 bases, and the junction held 1 base outside the gene matches. This CDR3 is built from 13 residues. CDR3 sequence (DNA): TGTGCCAGCAGTTTAGTTAGCGGGTACGAGCAGTACTTC. This sequence encodes CASSLVSGYEQYF.

In regard to this clonotype: This may arise from a read error, as a much more abundant clone is one base away. The rearrangement joins TRBV29-1 to TRBJ2-1, with D unresolved. CDR3 length: 13 residues. The V gene lost 1 base and the J gene lost 2 bases, with 6 bases spanning the gap. CDR1 and CDR2 (germline): SQVTM, ANQGSEA. The CDR3 DNA reads as TGCAGCGTTGAAGTCAGCCCCTACAATGAGCAGTTCTTC. Translated, it gives CSVEVSPYNEQFF.

About this clonotype: Being one base from a much bigger clone, this may be a read error. V and J are TRBV12-3 or TRBV12-4 and TRBJ1-6, with D tentatively TRBD1 (5 bases). The CDR3 consists of 12 residues. Between the trimmed V and J ends, which lost 10 bases and 10 bases, there was a span of 14 bases. CDR3 DNA: TGTGCCAACAGGTCCCCTGGCTCACCCCTCCACTTT. It encodes CANRSPGSPLHF.

With regard to this clonotype: Possible read error: a much larger clone is one base away. The V gene is TRBV12-3 or TRBV12-4, the J gene TRBJ2-7; D is uncertain. The CDR3 runs to 12 residues. V was clipped by 5 bases and J by 2 bases, with 7 bases between them. The CDR3 loop is CASSPNAYEQYF. The CDR3 DNA reads as TGTGCCAGCAGTCCTAATGCCTACGAGCAGTACTTC.

About this clonotype: A clone one base away is much larger, so this may be a read error. V usage is TRBV12-3 or TRBV12-4 and J usage is TRBJ1-5; no firm D call. CDR3 length: 15 residues. Trimming took 3 bases from V and 4 from J, leaving 13 bases between them. DNA for the CDR3: TGTGCCAGCAGTTTCAGGCGGGCCAGGAATCAGCCCCAGCATTTT. Translating it yields CASSFRRARNQPQHF.

Comments on this clonotype: A read error may explain this, as a much larger clone is one base away. The chain combines TRBV29-1 with TRBJ2-1; no definite D call. Germline V gene lookup returns CDR1 SQVTM and CDR2 ANQGSEA. The length of the CDR3 is 12 residues. CDR3 sequence (DNA): TGCAGCCTTGAAGTTCCTATAAGTGGGCAGTTCTTC. It codes for CSLEVPISGQFF.

The chain has TRBV5-8 and TRBJ2-2; perhaps TRBD2 as D (5 bases). This CDR3 has 16 residues. V lost 1 base, J lost 0 bases, and 10 bases lay in between. The germline gives CDR1 SGHTS, CDR2 YDEGEE. The CDR3 region is CASSLLPGTNTGELFF. Here the CDR3 DNA reads TGTGCCAGCAGCTTGCTTCCGGGGACGAACACCGGGGAGCTGTTTTTT.

This clonotype showed up many times. The V call is TRBV11-1, the J call TRBJ2-1; a possible D gene is TRBD2 (5 bases). Germline V gene data show CDR1 as SGHAT and CDR2 as FQDESV (reference sequence). The CDR3 contains 14 residues. Trimming took 1 base from V and 6 from J, leaving 10 bases between them. The CDR3 sequence is CASSLVRGSNEQFF. CDR3 sequence (DNA): TGTGCCAGCAGCTTAGTTCGAGGGAGCAATGAGCAGTTCTTC.

CDR3 amino acids: CASSLAGVPEQYF. For the CDR3, the DNA is TGTGCCAGCAGCTTAGCCGGGGTTCCTGAGCAGTACTTC. The chain has TRBV7-8 and TRBJ2-7; tentative D call: TRBD2 (5 bases). The CDR3 totals 13 residues. Germline V gene data show CDR1 as SGHVS and CDR2 as FQNEAQ. V lost 0 bases, J lost 7 bases, and 10 bases lay in between.

As concerns this clonotype: One end of the junction varies from germline; a read error may be responsible. This chain uses TRBV7-9 with TRBJ1-1; 9 positions agree with TRBD1. Germline V gene data show CDR1 as SEHNR and CDR2 as FQNEAQ (reference sequence). This CDR3 contains 16 residues. The CDR3 DNA reads TGTACCAGCAGTGTTAGCCCCGGGACAGGGAACACTGAAGCTTTCTTC. Amino acid sequence: CTSSVSPGTGNTEAFF.

This clonotype was observed a handful of times. The V gene is TRBV10-3, the J gene TRBJ2-1; 7 nucleotides match TRBD2. The CDR3 has 13 amino acids. V was clipped by 10 bases and J by 2 bases; unmatched bases: 5. Germline-derived CDR1 and CDR2 are ENHRY and SYGVKD. In DNA, the CDR3 is TGTGCCACCGCAGCGGGACCCTACAATGAGCAGTTCTTC. Translating gives CATAAGPYNEQFF.

This clonotype has at least ten counts. The chain recombines TRBV6-5 with TRBJ2-1, with TRBD2 identical over 9 bases. The CDR3 consists of 16 residues. Germline loops: CDR1 MNHEY, CDR2 SVGAGI. Trimming cost V 0 bases and J 12 bases; bases outside gene matches: 12. CDR3 bases: TGTGCCAGCAGTTACTCGACGCGGGGGACTAGCTACGGGCAGTTCTTC. It is translated as CASSYSTRGTSYGQFF.

The table lists this clonotype with a few counts. This chain connects TRBV6-5 to TRBJ1-1; a weak D match, TRBD1 (6 bases). The V gene lost 7 bases and the J gene lost 8 bases, with 11 bases spanning the gap. The CDR3 covers 11 residues. Germline CDR1 MNHEY, CDR2 SVGAGI. This CDR3 is CASKQRGEAFF. In nucleotides, the CDR3 is TGTGCCAGCAAGCAGAGGGGGGAAGCTTTCTTT.

This CDR3 is CATSDGTVGYTF. The CDR3 DNA follows: TGTGCCACCAGTGATGGAACGGTCGGCTACACCTTC. The rearrangement uses TRBV24-1 and TRBJ1-2; D gene unclear. This CDR3 region has 12 residues. Trimming stripped 3 bases from V and 8 bases from J, with 9 bases between. Germline lookup yields CDR1 KGHDR and CDR2 SFDVKD.